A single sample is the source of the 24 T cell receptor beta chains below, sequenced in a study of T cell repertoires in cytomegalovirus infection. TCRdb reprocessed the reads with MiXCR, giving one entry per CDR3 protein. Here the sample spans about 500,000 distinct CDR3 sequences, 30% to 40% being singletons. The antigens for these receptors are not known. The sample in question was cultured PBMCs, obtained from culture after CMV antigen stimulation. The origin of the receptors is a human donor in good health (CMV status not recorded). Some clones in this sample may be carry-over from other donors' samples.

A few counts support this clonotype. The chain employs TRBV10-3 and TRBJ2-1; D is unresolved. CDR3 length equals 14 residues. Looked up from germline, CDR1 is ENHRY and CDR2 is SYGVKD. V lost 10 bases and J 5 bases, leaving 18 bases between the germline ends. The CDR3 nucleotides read TGTGCCACCGACTCCCGAGACGCTAACAATGAGCAGTTCTTC. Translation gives CATDSRDANNEQFF.

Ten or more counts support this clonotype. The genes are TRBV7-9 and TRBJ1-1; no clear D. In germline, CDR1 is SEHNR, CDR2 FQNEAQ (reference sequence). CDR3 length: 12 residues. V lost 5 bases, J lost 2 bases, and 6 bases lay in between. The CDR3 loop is CASSPENTEAFF. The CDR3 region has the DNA TGTGCCAGCAGCCCTGAAAACACTGAAGCTTTCTTT.

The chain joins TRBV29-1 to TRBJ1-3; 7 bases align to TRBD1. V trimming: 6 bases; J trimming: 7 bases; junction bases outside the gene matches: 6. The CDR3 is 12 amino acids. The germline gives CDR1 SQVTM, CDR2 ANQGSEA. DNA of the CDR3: TGCAGCGTAACAGGGGTAATGAACACCATATATTTT. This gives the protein CSVTGVMNTIYF.

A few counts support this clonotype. The CDR3 DNA reads TGCAGCGTTGTACACAGACTGAACACTGAAGCTTTCTTT. Amino acids: CSVVHRLNTEAFF. The J gene is TRBJ1-1, the V gene TRBV29-1; D remains unclear. The length of the CDR3 is 13 residues. Trimming removed 4 bases from V and 0 bases from J, with 9 bases in between. CDR1 and CDR2 (germline): SQVTM, ANQGSEA.

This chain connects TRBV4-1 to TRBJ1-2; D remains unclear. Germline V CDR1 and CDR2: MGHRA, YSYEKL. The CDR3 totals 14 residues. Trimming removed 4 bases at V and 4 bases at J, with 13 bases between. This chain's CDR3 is CASSPEGRGYGYTF. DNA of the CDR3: TGCGCCAGCAGCCCAGAGGGTCGGGGCTATGGCTACACCTTC.

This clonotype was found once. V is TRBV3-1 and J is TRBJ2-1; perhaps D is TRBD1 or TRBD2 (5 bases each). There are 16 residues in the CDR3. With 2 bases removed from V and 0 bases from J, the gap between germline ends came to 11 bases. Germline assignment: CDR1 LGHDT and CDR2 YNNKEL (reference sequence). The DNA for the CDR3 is TGTGCCAGCAGCCAACGGGACCTTAGCTCCTACAATGAGCAGTTCTTC. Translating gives CASSQRDLSSYNEQFF.

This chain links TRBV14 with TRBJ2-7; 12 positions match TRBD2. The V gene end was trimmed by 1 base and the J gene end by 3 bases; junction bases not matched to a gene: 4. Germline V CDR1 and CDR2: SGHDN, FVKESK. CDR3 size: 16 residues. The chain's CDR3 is CASSQAGTSGYYEQYV. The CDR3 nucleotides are TGTGCCAGCAGCCAAGCCGGGACTAGCGGGTACTACGAGCAGTACGTC.

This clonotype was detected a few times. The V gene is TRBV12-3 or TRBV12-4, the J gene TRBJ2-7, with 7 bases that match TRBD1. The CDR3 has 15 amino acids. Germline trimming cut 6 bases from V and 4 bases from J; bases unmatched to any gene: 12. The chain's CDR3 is CASSRAGTATYEQYF. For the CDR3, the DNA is TGTGCCAGCAGCCGTGCCGGGACAGCTACTTACGAGCAGTACTTC.

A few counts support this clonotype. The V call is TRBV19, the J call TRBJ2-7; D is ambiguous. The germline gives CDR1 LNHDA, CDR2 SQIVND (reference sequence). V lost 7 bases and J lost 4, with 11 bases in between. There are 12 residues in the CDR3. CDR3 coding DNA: TGTGCCAGTAAAGGTCCCTTTTACGAGCAGTACTTC. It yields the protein CASKGPFYEQYF.

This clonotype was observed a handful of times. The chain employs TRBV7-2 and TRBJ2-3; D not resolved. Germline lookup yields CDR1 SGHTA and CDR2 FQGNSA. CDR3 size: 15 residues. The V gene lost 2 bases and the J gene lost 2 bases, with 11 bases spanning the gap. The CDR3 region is CASSLSLRDTDTQYF. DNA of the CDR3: TGTGCCAGCAGCTTATCATTGAGAGACACAGATACGCAGTATTTT.

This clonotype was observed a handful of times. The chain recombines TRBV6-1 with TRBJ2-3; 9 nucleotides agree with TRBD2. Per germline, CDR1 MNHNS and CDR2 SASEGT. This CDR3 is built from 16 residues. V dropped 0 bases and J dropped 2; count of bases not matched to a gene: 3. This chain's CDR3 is CASSEALAGYTDTQYF. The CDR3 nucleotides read TGTGCCAGCAGTGAAGCTCTAGCGGGATACACAGATACGCAGTATTTT.

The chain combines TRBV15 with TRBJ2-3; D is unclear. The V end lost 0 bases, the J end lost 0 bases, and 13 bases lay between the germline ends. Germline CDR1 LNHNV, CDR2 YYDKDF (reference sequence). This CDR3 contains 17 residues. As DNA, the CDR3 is TGTGCCACCAGCAGAGATCTGGCCATAACTAGCACAGATACGCAGTATTTT. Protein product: CATSRDLAITSTDTQYF. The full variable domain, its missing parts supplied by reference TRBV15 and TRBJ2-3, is DAMVIQNPRYQVTQFGKPVTLSCSQTLNHNVMYWYQQKSSQAPKLLFHYYDKDFNNEADTPDNFQSRRPNTSFCFLDIRSPGLGDTAMYLCATSRDLAITSTDTQYFGPGTRLTVL.

In nucleotides, the CDR3 is TGTGCCAGCAGGGAATACCCGATTACAAGGAACACTGAAGCTTTCTTT. The encoded protein is CASREYPITRNTEAFF. The J gene is TRBJ1-1, the V gene TRBV2; no clear D. Trimming removed 6 bases from V and 1 base from J, with 18 bases in between. Looked up from germline, CDR1 is SNHLY and CDR2 is FYNNEI. The CDR3 is 16 residues long. Using reference TRBV2 and TRBJ1-1 for the parts outside the CDR3, the full variable domain is EPEVTQTPSHQVTQMGQEVILRCVPISNHLYFYWYRQILGQKVEFLVSFYNNEISEKSEIFDDQFSVERPDGSNFTLKIRSTKLEDSAMYFCASREYPITRNTEAFFGQGTRLTVV.

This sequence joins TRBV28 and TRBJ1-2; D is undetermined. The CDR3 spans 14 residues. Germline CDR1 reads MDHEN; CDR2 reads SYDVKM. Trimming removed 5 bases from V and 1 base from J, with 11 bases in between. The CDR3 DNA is TGTGCCAGCAGTGCGTTAACACATAACTATGGCTACACCTTC. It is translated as CASSALTHNYGYTF.

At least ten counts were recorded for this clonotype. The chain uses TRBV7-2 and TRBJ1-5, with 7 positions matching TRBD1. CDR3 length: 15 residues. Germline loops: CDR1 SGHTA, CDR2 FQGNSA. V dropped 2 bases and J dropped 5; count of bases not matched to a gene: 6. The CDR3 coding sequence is TGTGCCAGCAGCTTATTAGGCAGGGGGGATCAGCCCCAGCATTTT. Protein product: CASSLLGRGDQPQHF.

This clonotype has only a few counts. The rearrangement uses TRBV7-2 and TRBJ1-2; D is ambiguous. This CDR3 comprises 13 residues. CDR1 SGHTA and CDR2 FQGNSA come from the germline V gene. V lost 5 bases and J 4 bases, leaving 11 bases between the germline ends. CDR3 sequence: CASSPQELYGYTF. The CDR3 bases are TGTGCCAGCAGCCCCCAGGAGCTCTATGGCTACACCTTC.

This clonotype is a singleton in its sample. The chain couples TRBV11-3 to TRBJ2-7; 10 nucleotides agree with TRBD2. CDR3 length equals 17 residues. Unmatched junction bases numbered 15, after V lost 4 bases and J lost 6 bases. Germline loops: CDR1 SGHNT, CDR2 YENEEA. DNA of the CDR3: TGTGCCAGCAGCTCTTTCTCTAGCGGGAGATTAGGACGCGAGCAGTACGTC. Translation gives CASSSFSSGRLGREQYV.

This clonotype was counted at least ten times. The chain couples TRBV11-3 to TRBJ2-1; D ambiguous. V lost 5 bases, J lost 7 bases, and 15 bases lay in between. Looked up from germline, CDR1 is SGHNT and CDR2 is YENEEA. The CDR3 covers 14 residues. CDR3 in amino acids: CASSRTGPENEQFF. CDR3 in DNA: TGTGCCAGCAGCAGAACTGGACCGGAAAATGAGCAGTTCTTC.

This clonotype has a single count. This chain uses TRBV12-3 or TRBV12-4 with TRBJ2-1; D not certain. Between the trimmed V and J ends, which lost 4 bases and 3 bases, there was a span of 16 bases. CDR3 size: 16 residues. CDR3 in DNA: TGTGCCAGCAGTTCCCTGAGAGGAACCGACTACAATGAGCAGTTCTTC. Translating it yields CASSSLRGTDYNEQFF.

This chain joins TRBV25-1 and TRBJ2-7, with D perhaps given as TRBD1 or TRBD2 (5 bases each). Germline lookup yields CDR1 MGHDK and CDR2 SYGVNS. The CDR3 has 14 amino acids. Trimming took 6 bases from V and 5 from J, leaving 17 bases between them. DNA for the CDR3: TGTGCCAGCAGGGGGGTAGGCAGGCCTAACGAGCAGTACTTC. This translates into CASRGVGRPNEQYF.

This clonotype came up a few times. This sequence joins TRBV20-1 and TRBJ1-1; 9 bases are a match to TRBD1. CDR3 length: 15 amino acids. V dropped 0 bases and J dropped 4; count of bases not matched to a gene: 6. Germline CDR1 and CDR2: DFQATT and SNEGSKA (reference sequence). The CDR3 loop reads CSAREATGGGTEAFF. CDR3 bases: TGCAGTGCTAGAGAAGCGACAGGGGGAGGCACTGAAGCTTTCTTT.

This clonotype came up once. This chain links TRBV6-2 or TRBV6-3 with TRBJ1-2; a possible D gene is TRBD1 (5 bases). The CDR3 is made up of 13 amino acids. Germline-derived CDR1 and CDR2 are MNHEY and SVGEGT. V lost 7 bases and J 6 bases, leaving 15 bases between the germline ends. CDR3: CASKGSGDDGYTF. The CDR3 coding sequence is TGTGCCAGCAAGGGTTCGGGGGACGATGGCTACACCTTC.

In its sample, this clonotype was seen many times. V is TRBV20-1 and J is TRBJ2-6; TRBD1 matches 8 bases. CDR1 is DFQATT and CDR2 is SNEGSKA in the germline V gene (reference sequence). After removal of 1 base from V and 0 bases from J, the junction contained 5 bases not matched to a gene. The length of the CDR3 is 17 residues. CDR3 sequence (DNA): TGCAGTGCTAGAGTCGGAACAGGGGGCTCTGGGGCCAACGTCCTGACTTTC. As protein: CSARVGTGGSGANVLTF.

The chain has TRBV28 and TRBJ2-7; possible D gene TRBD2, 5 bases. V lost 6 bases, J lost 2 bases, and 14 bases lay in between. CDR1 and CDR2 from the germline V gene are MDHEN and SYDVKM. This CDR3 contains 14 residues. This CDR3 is CASSPRGDPYEQYF. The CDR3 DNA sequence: TGTGCCAGCAGCCCCCGGGGAGATCCCTACGAGCAGTACTTC.